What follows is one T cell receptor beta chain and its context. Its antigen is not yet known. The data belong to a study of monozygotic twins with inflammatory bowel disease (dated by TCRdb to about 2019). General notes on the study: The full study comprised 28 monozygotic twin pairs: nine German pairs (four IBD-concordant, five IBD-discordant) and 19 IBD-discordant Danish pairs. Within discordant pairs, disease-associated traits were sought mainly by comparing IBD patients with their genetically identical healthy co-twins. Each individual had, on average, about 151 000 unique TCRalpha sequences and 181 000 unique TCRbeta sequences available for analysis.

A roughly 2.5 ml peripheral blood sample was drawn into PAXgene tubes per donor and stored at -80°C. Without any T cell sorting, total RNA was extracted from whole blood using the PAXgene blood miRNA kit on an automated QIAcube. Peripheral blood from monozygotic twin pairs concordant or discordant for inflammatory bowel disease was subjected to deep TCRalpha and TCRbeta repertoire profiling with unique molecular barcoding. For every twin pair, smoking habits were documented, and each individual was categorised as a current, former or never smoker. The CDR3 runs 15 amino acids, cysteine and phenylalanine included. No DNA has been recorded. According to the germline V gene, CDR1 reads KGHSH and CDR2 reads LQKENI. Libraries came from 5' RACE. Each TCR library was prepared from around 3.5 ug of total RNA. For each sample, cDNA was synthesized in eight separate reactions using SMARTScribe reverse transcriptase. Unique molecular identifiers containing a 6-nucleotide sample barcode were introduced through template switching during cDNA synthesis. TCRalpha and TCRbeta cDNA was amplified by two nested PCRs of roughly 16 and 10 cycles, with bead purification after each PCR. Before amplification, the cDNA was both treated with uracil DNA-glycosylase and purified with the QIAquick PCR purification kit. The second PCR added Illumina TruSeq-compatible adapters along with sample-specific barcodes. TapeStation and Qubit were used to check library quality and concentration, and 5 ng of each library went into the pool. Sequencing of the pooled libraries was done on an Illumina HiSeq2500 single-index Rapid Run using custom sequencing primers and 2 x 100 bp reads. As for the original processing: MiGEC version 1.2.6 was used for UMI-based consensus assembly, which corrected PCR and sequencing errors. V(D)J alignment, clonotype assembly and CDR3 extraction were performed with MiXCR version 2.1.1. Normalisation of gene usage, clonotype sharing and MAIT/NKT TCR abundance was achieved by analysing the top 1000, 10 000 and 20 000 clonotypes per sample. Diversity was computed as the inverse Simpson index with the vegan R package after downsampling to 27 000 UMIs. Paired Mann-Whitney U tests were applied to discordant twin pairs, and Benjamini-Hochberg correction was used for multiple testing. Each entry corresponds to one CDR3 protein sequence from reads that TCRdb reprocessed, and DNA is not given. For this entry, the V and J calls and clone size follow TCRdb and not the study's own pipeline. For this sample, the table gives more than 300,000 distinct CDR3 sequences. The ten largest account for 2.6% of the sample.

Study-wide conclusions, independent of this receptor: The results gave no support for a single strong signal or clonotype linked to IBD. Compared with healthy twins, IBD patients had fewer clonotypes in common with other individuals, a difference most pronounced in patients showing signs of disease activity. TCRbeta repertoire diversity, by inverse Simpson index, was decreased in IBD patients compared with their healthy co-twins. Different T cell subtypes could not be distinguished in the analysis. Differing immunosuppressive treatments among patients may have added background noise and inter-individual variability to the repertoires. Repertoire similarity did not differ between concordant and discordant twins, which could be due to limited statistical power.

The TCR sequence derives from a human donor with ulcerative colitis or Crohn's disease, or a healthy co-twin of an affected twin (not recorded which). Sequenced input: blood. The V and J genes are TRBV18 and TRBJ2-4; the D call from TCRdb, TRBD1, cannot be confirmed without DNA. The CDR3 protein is CASSPPGTAKNIQYF.